These 5 T cell receptor beta chains originate from one sample sequenced in a study of T-cell reconstitution after alpha-beta-depleted transplantation in children. Preparation of the TCRbeta library involved a method that used unique molecular identifiers. TCRdb used MiXCR to reprocess the PCR reads, holding one entry per CDR3 protein. Of roughly 400,000 distinct CDR3 sequences in the sample, roughly 20% were seen once. The sequencing used PBMCs from the stem cell graft donor, collected from the stem cell graft. The source is a human donor who donated a stem cell graft to a child with acute myeloid leukemia.

The rearrangement links TRBV11-3 to TRBJ2-3, with 7 bases that match TRBD2. The CDR3 runs to 16 residues. V lost 3 bases and J lost 4; bases outside the gene matches: 10. Germline values: CDR1 SGHNT, CDR2 YENEEA. In nucleotides, the CDR3 is TGTGCCAGCAGCTTTCTTGAGGGAGGGCCTGCAGATACGCAGTATTTT. This codes for CASSFLEGGPADTQYF.

The rearrangement joins TRBV5-1 to TRBJ2-3; a possible D gene is TRBD1 (5 bases). The CDR3 extends over 15 amino acids. Trimming stripped 2 bases from V and 5 bases from J, with 15 bases between. Per germline, CDR1 SGHRS and CDR2 YFSETQ. CDR3 protein: CASSFQGQGGDTQYF. The CDR3 DNA reads as TGCGCCAGCAGCTTCCAGGGCCAAGGTGGAGATACGCAGTATTTT.

In this sample, this clonotype turned up many times. V and J are TRBV29-1 and TRBJ2-1; 10 bases are shared with TRBD2. Germline CDR1 reads SQVTM; CDR2 reads ANQGSEA. Trimming removed 5 bases from V and 2 bases from J; junction bases left unmatched: 3. CDR3 length equals 14 residues. The CDR3 sequence is CSVLAGATYNEQFF. CDR3 in DNA: TGCAGCGTTCTAGCGGGAGCAACCTACAATGAGCAGTTCTTC.

The genes are TRBV3-1 and TRBJ2-3, with 12 bases that match TRBD2. V was pared by 4 bases and J by 1 base, with 9 bases of the junction left unmatched. Looked up from germline, CDR1 is LGHDT and CDR2 is YNNKEL (reference sequence). The CDR3 consists of 18 residues. CDR3 in amino acids: CASSPRLAGDWGTDTQYF. Written as DNA, the CDR3 is TGTGCCAGCAGCCCAAGACTAGCGGGGGATTGGGGCACAGATACGCAGTATTTT.

The chain employs TRBV5-5 and TRBJ2-7; 8 bases are shared with TRBD1. Trimming took 0 bases from V and 2 from J; bases not matched to a gene: 4. The CDR3 totals 15 residues. Germline lookup yields CDR1 SGHKS and CDR2 YYEKEE (reference sequence). The CDR3 sequence is CASSLVSGGPYEQYF. The CDR3 DNA reads as TGTGCCAGCAGCTTGGTGTCAGGGGGCCCCTACGAGCAGTACTTC. Full variable domain (rest looked up from reference TRBV5-5 and TRBJ2-7): DAGVTQSPTHLIKTRGQQVTLRCSPISGHKSVSWYQQVLGQGPQFIFQYYEKEERGRGNFPDRFSARQFPNYSSELNVNALLLGDSALYLCASSLVSGGPYEQYFGPGTRLTVT.